A selection of T cell receptor beta chains follows, all from one sample in a study of blood T cells in healthy people across ages. TCRdb called the 5' RACE reads again in MiXCR, with one record for every CDR3 protein. The table has fewer than 900,000 distinct CDR3 sequences, around half seen once. The sample consisted of blood. The receptors derive from a woman in her sixties in good health. The conserved cysteine and the conserved F or W are not part of the CDR3 here.

v_gene: TRBV3-1
len: 14
CDR3aa: ASSQKAGVAYNEQF

v_gene: TRBV27
len: 13
CDR3aa: ASSSIGAGGYEQY

v_gene: TRBV7-2
len: 11
CDR3aa: ASSLEFTDTQY

v_gene: TRBV28
len: 12
CDR3aa: ASSPTRIQETQY

v_gene: TRBV7-2
len: 13
CDR3aa: ASSPSRPPPHEQF

v_gene: TRBV5-1
len: 11
CDR3aa: ASSLGQGNEAF

v_gene: TRBV20-1
len: 12
CDR3aa: SAYTRGVQETQY

v_gene: TRBV4-2
len: 12
CDR3aa: ASSQDRADEKLF

v_gene: TRBV2
len: 12
CDR3aa: ASSEYSLQETQY

v_gene: TRBV29-1
len: 11
CDR3aa: SVAGVLTDTQY

v_gene: TRBV15
len: 13
CDR3aa: ATSRDLAGRDEQF

v_gene: TRBV6-6
len: 10
CDR3aa: ASSYVSNEQF

v_gene: TRBV7-2
len: 12
CDR3aa: ASSLRRVDQPQH

v_gene: TRBV18
len: 12
CDR3aa: ASSPGGGVTEAF

v_gene: TRBV4-3
len: 12
CDR3aa: ASSQERTWGEQY

v_gene: TRBV24-1
len: 13
CDR3aa: ATSLAGGSYNEQF

v_gene: TRBV7-6
len: 10
CDR3aa: ASSLLTGEQY

v_gene: TRBV25-1
len: 13
CDR3aa: ASSEYPAEDGEQY

v_gene: TRBV7-8
len: 12
CDR3aa: ASSQGAINEKLF

v_gene: TRBV9
len: 14
CDR3aa: ASSVAPGSSSYGYT

v_gene: TRBV18
len: 13
CDR3aa: ASSPLAGAGDTQY

v_gene: TRBV9
len: 11
CDR3aa: ASSPRSTGELF

v_gene: TRBV14
len: 13
CDR3aa: ASKEVIGAKNIQY

v_gene: TRBV27
len: 12
CDR3aa: ASSLSAWNTEAF

v_gene: TRBV4-3
len: 13
CDR3aa: ASSSRTGPNYGYT

v_gene: TRBV20-1
len: 11
CDR3aa: SARLEGVLGYT

v_gene: TRBV20-1
len: 10
CDR3aa: SAIGTQETQY

v_gene: TRBV27
len: 15
CDR3aa: ASSFLAGRGGSYSYT

v_gene: TRBV12-3/TRBV12-4
len: 11
CDR3aa: ASSSTRADTQY

v_gene: TRBV7-8
len: 12
CDR3aa: ASSLVLVYNEQY

v_gene: TRBV20-1
len: 12
CDR3aa: SATRQVSNTEAF

v_gene: TRBV29-1
len: 12
CDR3aa: SARSGRVADTQY

v_gene: TRBV2
len: 15
CDR3aa: ASRDKSDRRRGTEQY

v_gene: TRBV4-3
len: 13
CDR3aa: ASSQVLAGTNEQF

v_gene: TRBV27
len: 12
CDR3aa: ASSNGQGSGEQY

v_gene: TRBV29-1
len: 12
CDR3aa: SVRGGGTHNEQF

v_gene: TRBV5-1
len: 14
CDR3aa: ASSRRVIGGTDTQY

v_gene: TRBV20-1
len: 13
CDR3aa: SARVGTGGLQPQH

v_gene: TRBV20-1
len: 13
CDR3aa: SASTSGRGDETQY

v_gene: TRBV20-1
len: 13
CDR3aa: SARVPGLVLDTQY

v_gene: TRBV20-1
len: 15
CDR3aa: NARSSTSGTLHNEQF

v_gene: TRBV3-1
len: 13
CDR3aa: ASSPVGTGPYEQY

v_gene: TRBV18
len: 16
CDR3aa: ASSPRQGVYAGANVLT

v_gene: TRBV20-1
len: 12
CDR3aa: SARGGLAVHEQF

v_gene: TRBV29-1
len: 11
CDR3aa: SVDRGQGDGYT

v_gene: TRBV7-2
len: 13
CDR3aa: ASSSWGTGDQPQH

v_gene: TRBV9
len: 13
CDR3aa: ASTQTSGSTDTQY

v_gene: TRBV20-1
len: 10
CDR3aa: SAKSGRGTQY

v_gene: TRBV5-6
len: 14
CDR3aa: ASSPYRSGLLYEQY

v_gene: TRBV4-3
len: 13
CDR3aa: ASSSRLAGDNIQY

v_gene: TRBV6-5
len: 14
CDR3aa: ASSYSTGLEFETQY

v_gene: TRBV29-1
len: 12
CDR3aa: SVAGTGGHQPQH

v_gene: TRBV7-9
len: 12
CDR3aa: ASSLGGADSPLH

v_gene: TRBV7-2
len: 13
CDR3aa: ASSGGSLSYNEQF

v_gene: TRBV7-2
len: 12
CDR3aa: ASSPRWGTYEQY

v_gene: TRBV15
len: 13
CDR3aa: ATSRDTGANQPQH